What follows is one T cell receptor (beta chain) and its context. The antigen remains unidentified. Data came from immunoSEQ multiplex PCR; TCRdb stores just in-frame clones and leaves some out. The data contain about 25,000 clones, 86% of them singletons. This entry belongs to a study of T cell responses to AZD1222 COVID-19 vaccine. Second-dose recipients at about 4 or about 12 weeks were treated as one pooled group. Overall study results and limits: Most donors were white British, females outnumbered males, and clonal diversity was possibly underestimated.

The germline V gene encodes CDR1 SQVTM and CDR2 ANQGSEA. The ends were cut back, 2 bases at V and 1 base at J, with 9 bases in the middle. This CDR3 spans 14 amino acids. Source: peripheral blood, taken 28 days after the second AZD1222 dose. The sequence was obtained from an adult who received the AZD1222 COVID-19 vaccine. The genes are TRBV29-1 and TRBJ1-3; no clear D. The CDR3 sequence is CSVEKGLSGNTIYF. The DNA for the CDR3 is TGCAGCGTTGAAAAGGGTTTATCTGGAAACACCATATATTTT.